Presented here are 6 T cell receptor beta chains from one specimen sequenced in a study of cytomegalovirus exposure and HLA in healthy donors. PCR involved 60 Vbeta and 13 Jbeta primers. Using immunoSEQ multiplex PCR, the repertoire was profiled, and TCRdb retains in-frame clones only, with some absent. The profile shows 150,000 or so clones, 73% of them singletons. Sequencing was done on a sample of PBMCs. The receptors originated from a woman younger than 35 in good health and CMV-seronegative.

This clone was observed a few times. J is TRBJ1-2 and V is TRBV19; perhaps TRBD1 as D (5 bases). V lost 2 bases to trimming and J lost 0 bases, with 10 bases between them. CDR3 length: 15 amino acids. In germline, CDR1 is LNHDA, CDR2 SQIVND (reference sequence). The DNA of the CDR3 is TGTGCCAGTAGTATAAGGGTAGGGGCTAACTATGGCTACACCTTC. Amino acid sequence: CASSIRVGANYGYTF. Full variable domain (rest looked up from reference TRBV19 and TRBJ1-2): DGGITQSPKYLFRKEGQNVTLSCEQNLNHDAMYWYRQDPGQGLRLIYYSQIVNDFQKGDIAEGYSVSREKKESFPLTVTSAQKNPTAFYLCASSIRVGANYGYTFGSGTRLTVV.

This clone was seen a few times. This sequence joins TRBV15 and TRBJ1-2; D is uncertain. Germline loops: CDR1 LNHNV, CDR2 YYDKDF (reference sequence). There are 15 residues in the CDR3. Trimming removed 0 bases at V and 6 bases at J, with 14 bases between. The DNA of the CDR3 is TGTGCCACCAGCAGAGATGAGGTCATTCGGGATGGCTACACCTTC. This sequence encodes CATSRDEVIRDGYTF.

The rearrangement links TRBV10-1 to TRBJ1-1; D possibly corresponds to TRBD1 (6 bases). V was pared by 10 bases and J by 8 bases, with 14 bases between. Germline loops: CDR1 WNHNN, CDR2 SYGVQD (reference sequence). CDR3 size: 11 residues. The CDR3 sequence: CAKRGGREAFF. The DNA for the CDR3 is TGCGCCAAAAGGGGGGGCCGCGAAGCTTTCTTT.

This CDR3 reads CASSFTGTGGLGYTF. In nucleotides, the CDR3 is TGTGCCAGCAGCTTCACCGGGACAGGGGGCTTGGGCTACACCTTC. The chain links TRBV9 to TRBJ1-2, with 12 bases identical to TRBD1. The CDR3 runs 15 residues. Losses at the gene ends were 4 bases for V and 8 bases for J; bases not matched to a gene: 9. In germline, CDR1 is SGDLS, CDR2 YYNGEE.

DNA for the CDR3: TGTGCCAGCAGTCTGATCGACAGGGCGGCCGGGGAGCTGTTTTTT. Encoded protein: CASSLIDRAAGELFF. The V gene is TRBV28, the J gene TRBJ2-2; 7 positions agree with TRBD1. CDR3 size: 15 residues. J gave up 6 bases and V 5 bases, and 9 bases lay outside the gene matches. CDR1 and CDR2 (germline): MDHEN, SYDVKM.

The sample holds one count of this clone. This chain connects TRBV4-1 to TRBJ2-1; 8 bases align to TRBD2. Germline V gene lookup returns CDR1 MGHRA and CDR2 YSYEKL. Trimming removed 2 bases from V and 2 bases from J; junction bases left unmatched: 8. The CDR3 runs 17 residues. DNA of the CDR3: TGCGCCAGCAGCCAACACTTAGCGGGGACCACCTACAATGAGCAGTTCTTC. This gives the protein CASSQHLAGTTYNEQFF.